Each of the 9 T cell receptor beta chains below was sequenced from the same sample in a study of blood T cell repertoires in COVID-19. The protocol was immunoSEQ multiplex PCR, while the TCRdb copy is restricted to in-frame clones and leaves out a portion. The sample gives some 99,000 clones, approximately 84% of which show up once; approximately 12% is in the top ten. The sequencing input was peripheral blood. These receptors originate from a woman older than 75 with acute or convalescent COVID-19.

The chain recombines TRBV3-1 (or the pseudogene TRBV3-2) with TRBJ2-5; no definite D call. Germline CDR1 is LGHDT and CDR2 is YNNKEL (reference sequence). Trimming pared 0 bases from V and 5 bases from J, leaving 4 bases between. The CDR3 contains 12 residues. CDR3 DNA: TGTGCCAGCAGCCAAGATCAGGAGACCCAGTACTTC. Its protein is CASSQDQETQYF.

The chain recombines TRBV28 with TRBJ1-5; 7 nucleotides line up with TRBD1. The germline CDR1 and CDR2 sequences are MDHEN and SYDVKM. Trimming at V came to 3 bases and at J to 2 bases, leaving 4 bases not matched to a gene. This CDR3 has 15 amino acids. CDR3 protein: CASSFYRGGNQPQHF. CDR3 sequence (DNA): TGTGCCAGCAGTTTTTACAGGGGAGGCAATCAGCCCCAGCATTTT.

The V and J genes are TRBV5-6 and TRBJ2-5; 12 positions agree with TRBD2. Per germline, CDR1 SGHDT and CDR2 YYEEEE. This CDR3 is built from 17 residues. V shed 3 bases, J shed 5 bases, and the junction held 11 bases outside the gene matches. CDR3 bases: TGTGCCAGCAGCTCGTTGGTGACTAGCGGGGGAAGGGAGACCCAGTACTTC. Translation gives CASSSLVTSGGRETQYF.

This clone was detected only a few times. The rearrangement uses TRBV7-6 and TRBJ2-5; 7 nucleotides match TRBD1. In germline, CDR1 is SGHVS, CDR2 FNYEAQ. The length of the CDR3 is 18 residues. V was clipped by 4 bases and J by 2 bases; unmatched bases: 16. DNA for the CDR3: TGTGCCAGCAGCTACGGAGAACGGGACAGTTTCGGGCAAGAGACCCAGTACTTC. Amino acid sequence: CASSYGERDSFGQETQYF.

The CDR3 region is CASSPRGRSMNTEAFF. In DNA, the CDR3 is TGTGCCAGCAGTCCCAGGGGGAGATCCATGAACACTGAAGCTTTCTTT. The chain employs TRBV28 and TRBJ1-1; TRBD1 matches 7 bases. J lost 0 bases, V lost 5 bases, and 9 bases had no gene match. CDR1 is MDHEN and CDR2 is SYDVKM in the germline V gene. The CDR3 covers 16 residues. The whole variable domain, remainder taken from reference TRBV28 and TRBJ1-1, is DVKVTQSSRYLVKRTGEKVFLECVQDMDHENMFWYRQDPGLGLRLIYFSYDVKMKEKGDIPEGYSVSREKKERFSLILESASTNQTSMYLCASSPRGRSMNTEAFFGQGTRLTVV.

V is TRBV19 and J is TRBJ2-1; TRBD1 matches 10 bases. CDR1 is LNHDA, CDR2 SQIVND, per germline (reference sequence). V trimming: 6 bases; J trimming: 7 bases; junction bases outside the gene matches: 9. This CDR3 has 15 residues. CDR3 coding DNA: TGTGCCAGTAGGCCTATTGGACAGGGGGAGAATGAGCAGTTCTTC. This encodes CASRPIGQGENEQFF.

This chain uses TRBV5-6 with TRBJ2-3, with D possibly matching TRBD2 (5 bases). V dropped 1 base and J dropped 0 bases, with 15 bases sitting between them. From germline, CDR1 is SGHDT and CDR2 YYEEEE. The CDR3 runs 17 residues. In DNA, the CDR3 is TGTGCCAGCAGCTTGTTTCTAGCCCAGACTAGCACAGATACGCAGTATTTT. It translates to CASSLFLAQTSTDTQYF.

The gene calls are TRBV27 and TRBJ2-1; 12 bases align to TRBD1. Germline CDR1 reads MNHEY; CDR2 reads SMNVEV (reference sequence). The CDR3 contains 14 residues. V shed 8 bases, J shed 8 bases, and the junction held 7 bases outside the gene matches. CDR3 DNA: TGTGCCAGCGGCCGGGACAGGGGGCTTTATGAGCAGTTCTTC. Translated, it gives CASGRDRGLYEQFF.

V is TRBV2 and J is TRBJ1-3, with 7 bases fitting TRBD1. Germline V gene sequence: CDR1 SNHLY, CDR2 FYNNEI. V was pared by 6 bases and J by 0 bases, with 11 bases of the junction left unmatched. The CDR3 consists of 17 residues. The chain's CDR3 is CASSPGTEFSSGNTIYF. CDR3 bases: TGTGCCAGCAGCCCCGGGACAGAATTCAGCTCTGGAAACACCATATATTTT.